The 21 T cell receptor beta chains below were found in one sample sequenced in a study of Ad26.COV2.S vaccination and SARS-CoV-2 variants. TCRdb keeps only in-frame clones here, not all; method: immunoSEQ multiplex PCR. This table holds more than 300,000 clones, roughly 89% found once. The treatment denotes: around 19 received Ad26.COV2.S at low or high dose, single or two shots; 5 received placebo; per-sample allocation not given. Specimens were obtained on day 63 following the first vaccine or placebo injection. The sample here was peripheral blood, taken in a trial of Ad26.COV2.S vaccine versus placebo. The receptors derive from a person between 18 and 65 years old who received the Ad26.COV2.S COVID-19 vaccine or a placebo.

The chain links TRBV29-1 to TRBJ1-1; D perhaps matches TRBD1 (6 bases). Trimming stripped 4 bases from V and 1 base from J, with 13 bases between. This CDR3 region has 14 residues. The germline CDR1 and CDR2 sequences are SQVTM and ANQGSEA. The CDR3 spells CSVGVQGRNTEAFF. The CDR3 DNA reads TGCAGCGTTGGGGTACAGGGAAGGAACACTGAAGCTTTCTTT.

This clone was seen a single time. V gene TRBV13 combines with J gene TRBJ1-1, with a tentative D call TRBD1 (6 bases). CDR1 and CDR2 from the germline V gene are PRHDT and FYEKMQ (reference sequence). The CDR3 is made up of 15 amino acids. Trimming took 6 bases from V and 2 from J, leaving 16 bases between them. CDR3 protein: CASSKYREINTEAFF. The CDR3 nucleotides are TGTGCCAGCAGTAAATACAGGGAGATCAACACTGAAGCTTTCTTT. The full variable domain, in which reference TRBV13 and TRBJ1-1 provide the parts outside the CDR3, is AAGVIQSPRHLIKEKRETATLKCYPIPRHDTVYWYQQGPGQDPQFLISFYEKMQSDKGSIPDRFSAQQFSDYHSELNMSSLELGDSALYFCASSKYREINTEAFFGQGTRLTVV.

In this sample, this clone turned up once. The chain is built from TRBV15 and TRBJ2-2, with a tentative D call TRBD2 (5 bases). CDR3 length: 16 amino acids. V shed 2 bases and J shed 5 bases, with 15 bases lying between them. Germline CDR1 and CDR2: LNHNV and YYDKDF (reference sequence). CDR3 nucleotide sequence: TGTGCCACCAGCAGACCCCCGCTAGGGAGAACCGGGGAGCTGTTTTTT. Its protein is CATSRPPLGRTGELFF. The complete variable domain, with remaining parts taken from reference TRBV15 and TRBJ2-2, reads DAMVIQNPRYQVTQFGKPVTLSCSQTLNHNVMYWYQQKSSQAPKLLFHYYDKDFNNEADTPDNFQSRRPNTSFCFLDIRSPGLGDTAMYLCATSRPPLGRTGELFFGEGSRLTVL.

This chain links TRBV3-1 (or the pseudogene TRBV3-2) with TRBJ2-2, with 7 bases that match TRBD1. In germline, CDR1 is LGHDT, CDR2 YNNKEL (reference sequence). The V gene end was trimmed by 8 bases and the J gene end by 6 bases; junction bases not matched to a gene: 12. There are 15 residues in the CDR3. CDR3 region: CASHDGTDPPGELFF. CDR3 nucleotide sequence: TGTGCCAGCCATGACGGGACAGACCCCCCCGGGGAGCTGTTTTTT.

This clone showed up just a few times. This sequence joins TRBV2 and TRBJ2-7, with D possibly being TRBD2 (6 bases). The CDR3 has 14 amino acids. Trimming took 4 bases from V and 2 from J, leaving 12 bases between them. Germline-derived CDR1 and CDR2 are SNHLY and FYNNEI. CDR3 amino acids: CASSGGGIPYEQYF. The CDR3, as DNA: TGTGCCAGCAGTGGAGGCGGGATCCCCTACGAGCAGTACTTC.

The rearrangement joins TRBV10-3 to TRBJ2-3; the D is unclear. The V end lost 8 bases, the J end lost 2 bases, and 8 bases lay between the germline ends. CDR3 size: 12 residues. The V gene's germline CDR1 is ENHRY and CDR2 SYGVKD. CDR3 in amino acids: CAIGLNTDTQYF. Here the CDR3 DNA reads TGTGCCATCGGCCTCAACACAGATACGCAGTATTTT.

The chain is built from TRBV7-2 and TRBJ2-5, with 7 positions matching TRBD2. Per the germline V gene, CDR1 is SGHTA and CDR2 is FQGNSA. This CDR3 spans 15 amino acids. Trimming removed 0 bases from V and 2 bases from J; junction bases left unmatched: 3. The CDR3 spells CASSLASGSQETQYF. The CDR3 nucleotides read TGTGCCAGCAGCTTAGCTAGCGGGTCGCAAGAGACCCAGTACTTC. The full variable domain, its missing parts supplied by reference TRBV7-2 and TRBJ2-5, is GAGVSQSPSNKVTEKGKDVELRCDPISGHTALYWYRQSLGQGLEFLIYFQGNSAPDKSGLPSDRFSAERTGGSVSTLTIQRTQQEDSAVYLCASSLASGSQETQYFGPGTRLLVL.

This chain uses TRBV7-3 with TRBJ1-1; D possibly corresponds to TRBD1 (6 bases). Between the trimmed V and J ends, which lost 4 bases and 11 bases, there was a span of 17 bases. The CDR3 is 13 residues long. In germline, CDR1 is SGHTA, CDR2 FQGTGA. The CDR3 region is CASSSPPGGLAFF. Written as DNA, the CDR3 is TGTGCCAGCAGCTCCCCCCCGGGGGGCCTGGCTTTCTTT.

This rearrangement joins TRBV5-1 to TRBJ1-4; no clear D. From germline, CDR1 is SGHRS and CDR2 YFSETQ. There are 15 residues in the CDR3. Trimming took 4 bases from V and 0 from J, leaving 10 bases between them. Here the CDR3 reads CASSPDGATNEKLFF. DNA of the CDR3: TGCGCCAGCAGCCCGGACGGTGCAACTAATGAAAAACTGTTTTTT.

A single count supports this clone. The genes are TRBV7-9 and TRBJ2-1, with TRBD2 identical over 8 bases. The trim removed 0 bases at V and 7 bases at J, leaving 8 bases unmatched. Germline V gene sequence: CDR1 SEHNR, CDR2 FQNEAQ (reference sequence). This CDR3 is 16 amino acids long. In nucleotides, the CDR3 is TGTGCCAGCAGCTTAGCCCTCGGGGGGGGGTCGAATGAGCAGTTCTTC. Translated: CASSLALGGGSNEQFF. Full variable domain (outside the CDR3, taken from reference TRBV7-9 and TRBJ2-1): DTGVSQNPRHKITKRGQNVTFRCDPISEHNRLYWYRQTLGQGPEFLTYFQNEAQLEKSRLLSDRFSAERPKGSFSTLEIQRTEQGDSAMYLCASSLALGGGSNEQFFGPGTRLTVL.

In the case of this clone: This specimen includes other DNA sequences encoding the same CDR3. This chain joins TRBV29-1 and TRBJ2-1; possibly TRBD2 for D (5 bases). V was shortened by 3 bases and J by 0 bases, with 6 bases between the two germline ends. The germline V gene encodes CDR1 SQVTM and CDR2 ANQGSEA. The CDR3 runs 13 residues. The chain's CDR3 is CSVDTSSYNEQFF. In DNA form, the CDR3 reads TGCAGCGTTGACACTAGCTCCTACAATGAGCAGTTCTTC.

The rearrangement uses TRBV30 and TRBJ1-2; 10 bases agree with TRBD1. Trimming cost V 5 bases and J 4 bases; bases outside gene matches: 13. From germline, CDR1 is GTSNPN and CDR2 SVGIG (reference sequence). The CDR3 has 16 residues. The CDR3 sequence: CAWGGRTGGPGYGYTF. The DNA of the CDR3 is TGTGCCTGGGGAGGGAGGACAGGGGGTCCTGGCTATGGCTACACCTTC.

The CDR3 nucleotides read TGTGCCAGCAGCCAAGCTCGTGGTGGGTTGATTACCGCCGAGCAGTACTTC. It translates to CASSQARGGLITAEQYF. V usage is TRBV3-1 (or the pseudogene TRBV3-2) and J usage is TRBJ2-7, with D uncertain. With 1 base removed from V and 6 bases from J, the gap between germline ends came to 22 bases. Germline V gene sequence: CDR1 LGHDT, CDR2 YNNKEL (reference sequence). This CDR3 comprises 17 residues.

The chain combines TRBV29-1 with TRBJ2-7; 15 nucleotides align to TRBD2. Germline trimming cut 6 bases from V and 7 bases from J; bases unmatched to any gene: 1. The length of the CDR3 is 12 residues. From germline, CDR1 is SQVTM and CDR2 ANQGSEA. DNA for the CDR3: TGCAGCGTCGGACTAGCGGGAGGGGAGCAGTACTTC. This gives the protein CSVGLAGGEQYF.

The V and J genes are TRBV2 and TRBJ2-2; TRBD2 might be the D (5 bases). In germline, CDR1 is SNHLY, CDR2 FYNNEI. The CDR3 runs to 16 residues. Trimming pared 6 bases from V and 6 bases from J, leaving 20 bases between. The CDR3 coding sequence is TGTGCCAGCAGCCCGGGGTTTAACCTCGCTGCCGGGGAGCTGTTTTTT. Translating it yields CASSPGFNLAAGELFF.

This clone was detected once. The chain uses TRBV6-5 and TRBJ2-5, with 9 bases that match TRBD2. The ends lost 0 bases at V and 1 base at J; junction bases unmatched: 3. Germline loops: CDR1 MNHEY, CDR2 SVGAGI. This CDR3 region has 16 residues. The CDR3, as DNA: TGTGCCAGCAGTTACTCGCCTAGCGGGGTCCAAGAGACCCAGTACTTC. Its translation is CASSYSPSGVQETQYF.

The chain links TRBV2 to TRBJ2-7; TRBD1 might be the D (6 bases). Germline values: CDR1 SNHLY, CDR2 FYNNEI. V was cut by 1 base and J by 3 bases, with 10 bases left in between. The CDR3 totals 14 residues. This CDR3 reads CASSEGQGFYEQYF. Written as DNA, the CDR3 is TGTGCCAGCAGTGAAGGGCAGGGGTTCTACGAGCAGTACTTC.

V and J are TRBV5-1 and TRBJ1-2; unclear D gene. The CDR3 extends over 14 amino acids. The V and J ends lost 0 bases and 1 base respectively, with 7 bases between them. Germline CDR1 is SGHRS and CDR2 is YFSETQ. The CDR3 bases are TGCGCCAGCAGCTTGGATGGACTTAACTATGGCTACACCTTC. This encodes CASSLDGLNYGYTF.

The genes are TRBV5-5 and TRBJ1-2; the D is unclear. This CDR3 has 12 residues. The V end lost 0 bases, the J end lost 8 bases, and 8 bases lay between the germline ends. Germline CDR1 SGHKS, CDR2 YYEKEE (reference sequence). CDR3 in DNA: TGTGCCAGCAGCTTGGAGGGTCAGGGCTACACCTTC. Its protein product is CASSLEGQGYTF.

V gene TRBV19 combines with J gene TRBJ1-2; D is uncertain. Per the germline V gene, CDR1 is LNHDA and CDR2 is SQIVND (reference sequence). The V and J ends lost 4 bases and 2 bases respectively, with 11 bases between them. This CDR3 region has 14 residues. As DNA, the CDR3 is TGTGCCAGTAGTAGAAACGGGGAGAACTATGGCTACACCTTC. Translation gives CASSRNGENYGYTF.

The CDR3 sequence is CASSLVAGRTEAFF. In nucleotides, the CDR3 is TGTGCCAGCAGCTTGGTGGCAGGGAGAACTGAAGCTTTCTTT. V is TRBV5-8 and J is TRBJ1-1; maybe TRBD1 (5 bases). There are 14 residues in the CDR3. The V gene lost 0 bases and the J gene lost 5 bases, with 11 bases spanning the gap. Germline V gives CDR1 SGHTS, CDR2 YDEGEE. Based on the CDR3 plus reference TRBV5-8 and TRBJ1-1, the full variable domain is EAGVTQSPTHLIKTRGQQATLRCSPISGHTSVYWYQQALGLGLQFLLWYDEGEERNRGNFPPRFSGRQFPNYSSELNVNALELEDSALYLCASSLVAGRTEAFFGQGTRLTVV.